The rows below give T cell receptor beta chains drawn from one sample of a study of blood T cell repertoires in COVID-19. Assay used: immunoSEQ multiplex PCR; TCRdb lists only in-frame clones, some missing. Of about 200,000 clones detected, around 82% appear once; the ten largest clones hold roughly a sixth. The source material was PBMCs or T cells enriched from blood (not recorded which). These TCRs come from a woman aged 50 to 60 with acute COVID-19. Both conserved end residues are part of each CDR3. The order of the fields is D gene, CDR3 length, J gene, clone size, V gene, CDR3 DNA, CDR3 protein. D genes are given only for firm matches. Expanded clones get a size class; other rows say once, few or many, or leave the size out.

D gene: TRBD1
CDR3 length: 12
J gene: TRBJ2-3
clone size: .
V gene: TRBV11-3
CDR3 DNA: TGTGCCAGCAACCAAGCAGGGGGCGAGCAGTATTTT
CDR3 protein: CASNQAGGEQYF

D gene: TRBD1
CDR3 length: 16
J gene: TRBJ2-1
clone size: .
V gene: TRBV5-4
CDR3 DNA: TGTGCCAGCAGCCGGGGGATGACAGGGGGTTACAATGAGCAGTTCTTC
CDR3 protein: CASSRGMTGGYNEQFF

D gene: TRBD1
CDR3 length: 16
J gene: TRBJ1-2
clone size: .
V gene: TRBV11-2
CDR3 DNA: TGTGCCAGCAGCTTAGATCTTCTAACAGGGGGGGACGGCTACACCTTC
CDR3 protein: CASSLDLLTGGDGYTF

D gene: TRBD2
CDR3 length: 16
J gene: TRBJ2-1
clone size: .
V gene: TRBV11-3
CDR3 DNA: TGTGCCAGCAGCTCCGGACTAGCGGGGGCTAACAATGAGCAGTTCTTC
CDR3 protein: CASSSGLAGANNEQFF

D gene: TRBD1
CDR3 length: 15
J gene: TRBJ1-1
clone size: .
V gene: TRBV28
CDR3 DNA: TGTGCCAGCAGCCCTAGACAGGGGGGAAACACTGAAGCTTTCTTT
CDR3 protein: CASSPRQGGNTEAFF

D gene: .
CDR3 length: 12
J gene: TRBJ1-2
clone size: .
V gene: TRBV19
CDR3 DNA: TGTGCCAGTAGAGCACAGGGCTATGGCTACACCTTC
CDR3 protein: CASRAQGYGYTF

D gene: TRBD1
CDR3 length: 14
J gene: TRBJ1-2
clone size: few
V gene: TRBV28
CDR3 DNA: TGTGCCAGCAGTCCCACGGACAGGGGACATGGCTACACCTTC
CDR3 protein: CASSPTDRGHGYTF

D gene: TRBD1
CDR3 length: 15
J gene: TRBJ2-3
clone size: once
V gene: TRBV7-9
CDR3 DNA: TGTGCCAGCAGCTTGGGACAGTCGGGCACAGATACGCAGTATTTT
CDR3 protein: CASSLGQSGTDTQYF

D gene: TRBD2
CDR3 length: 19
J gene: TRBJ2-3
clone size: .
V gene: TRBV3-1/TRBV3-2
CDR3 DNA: TGTGCCAGCAGCTCCCAGGGGGGGAGCGGGGGGATCTCCACAGATACGCAGTATTTT
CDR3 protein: CASSSQGGSGGISTDTQYF

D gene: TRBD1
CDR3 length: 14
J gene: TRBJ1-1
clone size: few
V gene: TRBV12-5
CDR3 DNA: TGTGCTAGTGGTTTGGGAGACACAGGGGCCGAAGCTTTCTTT
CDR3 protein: CASGLGDTGAEAFF

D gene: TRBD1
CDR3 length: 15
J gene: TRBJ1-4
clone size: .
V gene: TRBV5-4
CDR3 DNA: TGTGCCAGCAGCTTAAACAGGGGGCCGTCTGAAAAACTGTTTTTT
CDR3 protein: CASSLNRGPSEKLFF

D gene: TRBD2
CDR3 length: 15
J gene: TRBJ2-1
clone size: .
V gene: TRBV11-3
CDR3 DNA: TGTGCCAGCAGCTCGTCACTAGCGGGGATTAATGAGCAGTTCTTC
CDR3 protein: CASSSSLAGINEQFF

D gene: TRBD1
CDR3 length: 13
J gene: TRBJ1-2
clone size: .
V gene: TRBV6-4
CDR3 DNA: TGTGCCAGCAGTGACACAGGGGACTATGGCTACACCTTC
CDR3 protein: CASSDTGDYGYTF

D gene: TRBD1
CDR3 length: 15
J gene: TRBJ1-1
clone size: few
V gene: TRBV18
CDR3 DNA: TGTGCCAGCTCACCAACCCTAACAGGGGTTACTGAAGCTTTCTTT
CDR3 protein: CASSPTLTGVTEAFF

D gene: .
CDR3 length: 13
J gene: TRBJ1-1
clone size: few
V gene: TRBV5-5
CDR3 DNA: TGTGCCAGCAGCGTACAGGGGAACACTGAAGCTTTCTTT
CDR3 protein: CASSVQGNTEAFF

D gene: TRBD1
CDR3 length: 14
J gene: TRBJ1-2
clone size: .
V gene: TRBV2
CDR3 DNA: TGTGCCAGCAGTGCGGGACAGGGGGCCTGGGGCTACACCTTC
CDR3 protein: CASSAGQGAWGYTF

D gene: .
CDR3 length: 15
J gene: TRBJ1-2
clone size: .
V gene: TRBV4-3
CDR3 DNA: TGCGCCAGCAGCCAAGCGGACAGTGCTAACTATGGCTACACCTTC
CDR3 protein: CASSQADSANYGYTF

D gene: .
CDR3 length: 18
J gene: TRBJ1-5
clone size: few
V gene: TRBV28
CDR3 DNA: TGTGCCAGCAGTTTTATGGCAGATTCACCCAAGTCCAATCAGCCCCAGCATTTT
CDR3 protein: CASSFMADSPKSNQPQHF

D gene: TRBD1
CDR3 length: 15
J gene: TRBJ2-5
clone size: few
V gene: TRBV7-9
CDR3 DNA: TGTGCCAGCAGGTTGGGGACAGGGTTACAAGAGACCCAGTACTTC
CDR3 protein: CASRLGTGLQETQYF

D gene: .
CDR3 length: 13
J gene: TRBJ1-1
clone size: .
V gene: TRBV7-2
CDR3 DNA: TGTGCCAGCAGCCGGGGGGGGGCGACTGAAGCTTTCTTT
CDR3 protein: CASSRGGATEAFF

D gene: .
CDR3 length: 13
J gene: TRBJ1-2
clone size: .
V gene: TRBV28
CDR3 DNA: TGTGCCAGCAGTCCCAACAGGGTTATTGGCTACACCTTC
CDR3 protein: CASSPNRVIGYTF

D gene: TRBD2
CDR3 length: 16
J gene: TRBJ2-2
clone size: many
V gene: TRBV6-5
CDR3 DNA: TGTGCCAGCAGTTACCGCGGGGGGGCCTTCACCGGGGAGCTGTTTTTT
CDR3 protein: CASSYRGGAFTGELFF

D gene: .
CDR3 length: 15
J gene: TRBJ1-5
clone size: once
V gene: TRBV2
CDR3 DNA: TGTGCCAGCCGAGAGGGACCGACTAGGGCTCAGCCCCAGCATTTT
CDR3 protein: CASREGPTRAQPQHF

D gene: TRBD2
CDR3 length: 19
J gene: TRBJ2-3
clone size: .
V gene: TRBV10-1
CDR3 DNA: TGCGCCAGCAGTCCCGGCGAAACTAGCGGGGGCCCCCTTACAGATACGCAGTATTTT
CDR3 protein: CASSPGETSGGPLTDTQYF

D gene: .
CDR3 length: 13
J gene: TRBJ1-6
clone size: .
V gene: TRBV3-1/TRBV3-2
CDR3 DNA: TGTGCCAGCAGCAATACAGGGAATTCACCCCTCCACTTT
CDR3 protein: CASSNTGNSPLHF

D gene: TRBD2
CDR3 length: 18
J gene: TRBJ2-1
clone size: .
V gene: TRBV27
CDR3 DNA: TGTGCCAGCAGCCAACGGAGCGGGGGGACTTACTCCTACAATGAGCAGTTCTTC
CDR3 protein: CASSQRSGGTYSYNEQFF

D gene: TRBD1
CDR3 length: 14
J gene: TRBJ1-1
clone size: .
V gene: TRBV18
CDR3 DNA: TGTGCCAGCTCAATGGACAGGGTGAACACTGAAGCTTTCTTT
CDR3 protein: CASSMDRVNTEAFF

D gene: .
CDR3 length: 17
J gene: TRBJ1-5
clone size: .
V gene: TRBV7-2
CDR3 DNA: TGTGCCAGCAGCTTAGGGCGGGGCAGGTATAGCAATCAGCCCCAGCATTTT
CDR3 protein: CASSLGRGRYSNQPQHF

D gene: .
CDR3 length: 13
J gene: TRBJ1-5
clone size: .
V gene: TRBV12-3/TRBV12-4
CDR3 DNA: TGTGCCAGCAGTTTAGCGCGGGATCAGCCCCAGCATTTT
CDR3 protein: CASSLARDQPQHF

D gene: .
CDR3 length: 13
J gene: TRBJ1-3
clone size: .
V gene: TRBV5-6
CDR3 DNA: TGTGCCAGCCGCTTCGGGTCTGGAAACACCATATATTTT
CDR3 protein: CASRFGSGNTIYF

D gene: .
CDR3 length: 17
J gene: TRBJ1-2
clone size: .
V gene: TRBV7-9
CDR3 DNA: TGTGCCAGCAGCAACGACCGGGACAAAAATTCTAACTATGGCTACACCTTC
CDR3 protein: CASSNDRDKNSNYGYTF

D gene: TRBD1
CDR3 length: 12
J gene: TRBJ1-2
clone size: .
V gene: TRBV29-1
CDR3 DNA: TGCAGCGTTGGACAGGGAGTCGGCGGCTACACCTTC
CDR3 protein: CSVGQGVGGYTF

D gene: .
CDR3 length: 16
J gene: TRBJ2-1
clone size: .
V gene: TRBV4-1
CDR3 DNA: TGCGCCAGCAGCCAAGGCTCCGCTAGGTCCTACAATGAGCAGTTCTTC
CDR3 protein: CASSQGSARSYNEQFF

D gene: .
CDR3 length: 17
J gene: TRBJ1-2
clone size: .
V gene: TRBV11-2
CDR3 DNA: TGTGCCAGCAGCCCCCTGGTGCGTCGGACAGACTCCTATGGCTACACCTTC
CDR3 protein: CASSPLVRRTDSYGYTF

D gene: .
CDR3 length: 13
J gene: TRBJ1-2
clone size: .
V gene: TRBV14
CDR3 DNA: TGTGCCAGCAGCCAACAGGAAACGGGGGGCTACACCTTC
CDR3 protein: CASSQQETGGYTF

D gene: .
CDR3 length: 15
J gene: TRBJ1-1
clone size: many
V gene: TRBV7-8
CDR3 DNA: TGTGCCAGCAGTACCGCCCGCGCGATTCGGACTGAAGCTTTCTTT
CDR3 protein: CASSTARAIRTEAFF

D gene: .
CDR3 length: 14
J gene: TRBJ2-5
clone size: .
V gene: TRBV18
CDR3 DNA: TGTGCCAGCTCACTAGGACAGTCACAAGAGACCCAGTACTTC
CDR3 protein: CASSLGQSQETQYF

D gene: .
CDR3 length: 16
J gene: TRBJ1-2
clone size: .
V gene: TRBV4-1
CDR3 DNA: TGCGCCAGCAGCCAGCCCGTGGGGGGGGTCTTCTATGGCTACACCTTC
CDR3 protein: CASSQPVGGVFYGYTF

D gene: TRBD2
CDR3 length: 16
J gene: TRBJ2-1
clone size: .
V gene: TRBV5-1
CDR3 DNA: TGCGCCAGCACTACGGCTTTGGGACTAGGTTTGTATGAGCAGTTCTTC
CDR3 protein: CASTTALGLGLYEQFF

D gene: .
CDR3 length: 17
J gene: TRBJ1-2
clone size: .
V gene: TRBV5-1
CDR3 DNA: TGCGCCAGCAGACAACAGACAGGTCCCCGGGTTATTTATGGCTACACCTTC
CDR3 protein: CASRQQTGPRVIYGYTF

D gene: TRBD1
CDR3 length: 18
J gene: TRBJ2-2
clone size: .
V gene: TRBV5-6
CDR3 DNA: TGTGCCAGCAGCTTGGAGGGCAGGGGGAGCGTTGGCACCGGGGAGCTGTTTTTT
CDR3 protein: CASSLEGRGSVGTGELFF

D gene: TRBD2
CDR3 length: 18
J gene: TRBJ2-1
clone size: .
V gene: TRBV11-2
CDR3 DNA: TGTGCCAGCAGTCATAAGCGGGGGGCCGGGGGCTCCTACAATGAGCAGTTCTTC
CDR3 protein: CASSHKRGAGGSYNEQFF

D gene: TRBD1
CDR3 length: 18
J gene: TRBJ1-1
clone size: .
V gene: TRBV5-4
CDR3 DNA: TGTGCCAGCAGCCCGACGACGGGGACAGGGGGCGTCAACACTGAAGCTTTCTTT
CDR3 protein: CASSPTTGTGGVNTEAFF

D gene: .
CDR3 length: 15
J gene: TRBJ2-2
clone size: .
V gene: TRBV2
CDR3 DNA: TGTGCCAGCAGTGTGGACTTATCGAACACCGGGGAGCTGTTTTTT
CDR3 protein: CASSVDLSNTGELFF

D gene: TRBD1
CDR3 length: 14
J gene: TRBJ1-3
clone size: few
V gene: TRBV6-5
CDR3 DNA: TGTGCCAGCAGGGTGGGACAGGGACTAAACACCATATATTTT
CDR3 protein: CASRVGQGLNTIYF

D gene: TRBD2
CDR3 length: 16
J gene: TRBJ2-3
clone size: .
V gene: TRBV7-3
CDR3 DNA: TGTGCCAGCAGCTTAGGGGCTAGCGGGAGCACAGATACGCAGTATTTT
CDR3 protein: CASSLGASGSTDTQYF

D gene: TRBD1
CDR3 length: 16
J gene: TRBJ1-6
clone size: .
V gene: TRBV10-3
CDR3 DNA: TGTGCCACCGAACCGGGGGACAGGGACCATAATTCACCCCTCCACTTT
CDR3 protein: CATEPGDRDHNSPLHF

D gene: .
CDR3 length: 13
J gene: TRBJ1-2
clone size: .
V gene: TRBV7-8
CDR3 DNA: TGTGCCAGCAGCTTAGTGTGGTGGGAGGGCTACACCTTC
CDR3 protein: CASSLVWWEGYTF

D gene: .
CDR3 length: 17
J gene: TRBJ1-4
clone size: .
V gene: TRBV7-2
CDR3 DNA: TGTGCCAGCAGCCGGGGGGAGGAACACGAGACTGATGAAAAACTGTTTTTT
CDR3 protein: CASSRGEEHETDEKLFF

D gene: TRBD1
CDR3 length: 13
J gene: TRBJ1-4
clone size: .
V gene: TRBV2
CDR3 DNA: TGTGCCAGCATGGGGACAGGGAATGAAAAACTGTTTTTT
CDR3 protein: CASMGTGNEKLFF